The rows below give T cell receptor beta chains drawn from one sample of a study of cytomegalovirus exposure and HLA in healthy donors. Profiling relied on immunoSEQ multiplex PCR, and the TCRdb table lists in-frame clones only, not all of them. The table includes about 130,000 clones, almost 80% detected once. Sequencing used PBMCs. These receptors all come from a female donor in good health and CMV-seronegative. The CDR3 runs from the conserved cysteine through the conserved F or W. Each record gives: D gene, J gene, clone size, V gene, CDR3 protein, CDR3 DNA. A D gene is named only where the DNA matches it firmly. Part of the rows lack a size; the others show once, few, many or a class for expanded clones.

D: NA; J: TRBJ2-7; size: NA; V: TRBV6-5; CDR3: CASSYTGQTYEQYF; DNA: TGTGCCAGCAGTTACACAGGACAGACCTACGAGCAGTACTTC
D: NA; J: TRBJ2-3; size: NA; V: TRBV11-3; CDR3: CASSFRSRGTDTQYF; DNA: TGTGCCAGCAGCTTTCGGAGTCGGGGCACAGATACGCAGTATTTT
D: NA; J: TRBJ2-7; size: once; V: TRBV13; CDR3: CASSLGRVDEQYF; DNA: TGTGCCAGCAGCTTAGGCAGGGTAGACGAGCAGTACTTC
D: TRBD1; J: TRBJ1-2; size: NA; V: TRBV5-1; CDR3: CASSLGQGVNYGYTF; DNA: TGCGCCAGCAGCTTGGGTCAGGGGGTTAACTATGGCTACACCTTC
D: TRBD2; J: TRBJ2-1; size: NA; V: TRBV29-1; CDR3: CSVLTGLASNEQFF; DNA: TGCAGCGTCCTAACGGGACTAGCCTCCAATGAGCAGTTCTTC
D: TRBD1; J: TRBJ2-3; size: once; V: TRBV7-3; CDR3: CASSRDRNTDTQYF; DNA: TGTGCCAGCAGTCGGGACAGAAACACAGATACGCAGTATTTT
D: NA; J: TRBJ2-3; size: few; V: TRBV19; CDR3: CASNQGPSEVADTQYF; DNA: TGTGCCAGTAACCAGGGCCCTAGCGAAGTCGCAGATACGCAGTATTTT
D: NA; J: TRBJ1-4; size: NA; V: TRBV6-5; CDR3: CASSSGRRPNEKLFF; DNA: TGTGCCAGCAGTTCCGGCCGGAGACCAAATGAAAAACTGTTTTTT
D: TRBD2; J: TRBJ2-2; size: NA; V: TRBV28; CDR3: CASSGGRAGGGELFF; DNA: TGTGCCAGCAGTGGCGGGAGGGCCGGTGGCGGGGAGCTGTTTTTT
D: TRBD2; J: TRBJ2-3; size: NA; V: TRBV27; CDR3: CASSFLLGLAEEPTDTQYF; DNA: TGTGCCAGCAGTTTCCTCCTGGGACTAGCGGAGGAACCCACAGATACGCAGTATTTT
D: TRBD1; J: TRBJ2-7; size: few; V: TRBV9; CDR3: CASSARTGGFREQYF; DNA: TGTGCCAGCAGCGCCCGGACAGGGGGTTTCCGCGAGCAGTACTTC
D: NA; J: TRBJ2-1; size: NA; V: TRBV15; CDR3: CATSLPPHAGWEQFF; DNA: TGTGCCACCAGCCTCCCCCCCCACGCAGGGTGGGAGCAGTTCTTC
D: TRBD2; J: TRBJ2-7; size: few; V: TRBV30; CDR3: CAWSVRGGFSYEQYF; DNA: TGTGCCTGGAGTGTACGGGGGGGGTTTTCCTACGAGCAGTACTTC
D: NA; J: TRBJ2-3; size: few; V: TRBV11-2; CDR3: CASSLDLADTQYF; DNA: TGTGCCAGCAGCTTAGATTTGGCCGATACGCAGTATTTT
D: TRBD1; J: TRBJ2-7; size: NA; V: TRBV27; CDR3: CASSFGQGMGEQYF; DNA: TGTGCCAGCAGTTTCGGACAGGGGATGGGAGAGCAGTACTTC
D: NA; J: TRBJ1-4; size: NA; V: TRBV11-2; CDR3: CASSPFTGNEKLFF; DNA: TGTGCCAGCAGCCCATTCACGGGAAATGAAAAACTGTTTTTT
D: NA; J: TRBJ2-5; size: NA; V: TRBV5-1; CDR3: CASSFYRDGETQYF; DNA: TGCGCCAGCAGCTTCTACAGGGACGGAGAGACCCAGTACTTC
D: TRBD2; J: TRBJ2-3; size: NA; V: TRBV9; CDR3: CASSVGTSGSADTQYF; DNA: TGTGCCAGCAGCGTAGGAACTAGCGGGAGCGCAGATACGCAGTATTTT
D: TRBD1; J: TRBJ2-3; size: once; V: TRBV6-6; CDR3: CASKQGQGTDTQYF; DNA: TGTGCCAGCAAGCAGGGACAGGGGACAGATACGCAGTATTTT
D: NA; J: TRBJ2-2; size: NA; V: TRBV19; CDR3: CASRLTPRAPNTGELFF; DNA: TGTGCCAGTAGACTAACACCCAGAGCTCCGAACACCGGGGAGCTGTTTTTT
D: TRBD1; J: TRBJ2-1; size: NA; V: TRBV5-6; CDR3: CASSLGQGLYNEQFF; DNA: TGTGCCAGCAGCCTGGGACAGGGCCTCTACAATGAGCAGTTCTTC
D: TRBD2; J: TRBJ2-3; size: once; V: TRBV28; CDR3: CASSFLRTSGRLGVTDTQYF; DNA: TGTGCCAGCAGTTTCCTCAGAACTAGCGGGAGGTTGGGGGTCACAGATACGCAGTATTTT
D: NA; J: TRBJ1-3; size: NA; V: TRBV18; CDR3: CASSPSSGVATFGNTIYF; DNA: TGTGCCAGCTCACCCTCGTCGGGTGTGGCGACCTTCGGAAACACCATATATTTT
D: TRBD1; J: TRBJ1-4; size: NA; V: TRBV19; CDR3: CASRTTGVDEKLFF; DNA: TGTGCCAGTAGGACTACAGGGGTTGACGAAAAACTGTTTTTT
D: NA; J: TRBJ2-7; size: NA; V: TRBV5-1; CDR3: CASSLAVDYEQYF; DNA: TGCGCCAGCAGCTTGGCCGTCGACTACGAGCAGTACTTC
D: TRBD1; J: TRBJ2-7; size: NA; V: TRBV27; CDR3: CASRGTVVSYEQYF; DNA: TGTGCCAGCAGGGGGACAGTCGTATCCTACGAGCAGTACTTC
D: TRBD1; J: TRBJ2-7; size: NA; V: TRBV28; CDR3: CASSYLIGTGGRYEQYF; DNA: TGTGCCAGCAGTTACCTCATCGGGACAGGGGGCCGGTACGAGCAGTACTTC
D: TRBD1; J: TRBJ2-3; size: NA; V: TRBV11-3; CDR3: CASSTGQGATDTQYF; DNA: TGTGCCAGCAGCACGGGACAGGGGGCAACAGATACGCAGTATTTT
D: NA; J: TRBJ2-2; size: NA; V: TRBV19; CDR3: CASSMGSPGELFF; DNA: TGTGCCAGTAGTATGGGGAGCCCCGGGGAGCTGTTTTTT
D: TRBD1; J: TRBJ1-1; size: NA; V: TRBV14; CDR3: CASSADRVQAFF; DNA: TGTGCCAGCAGCGCTGACAGGGTTCAAGCTTTCTTT
D: NA; J: TRBJ1-5; size: NA; V: TRBV7-5; CDR3: CVRSLPARTGEFQPQHF; DNA: TGTGTCAGAAGCTTACCAGCACGGACAGGGGAGTTCCAGCCCCAGCATTTT
D: NA; J: TRBJ2-7; size: NA; V: TRBV7-2; CDR3: CASSFNKGGRYF; DNA: TGTGCCAGCAGCTTTAACAAGGGAGGACGGTACTTC
D: NA; J: TRBJ2-1; size: NA; V: TRBV6-5; CDR3: CASSYLGLFYNEQFF; DNA: TGTGCCAGCAGTTACTTGGGCTTGTTCTACAATGAGCAGTTCTTC
D: TRBD1; J: TRBJ1-3; size: once; V: TRBV7-8; CDR3: CASSAVWRRDRGGNTIYF; DNA: TGTGCCAGCAGCGCTGTGTGGCGCCGGGACAGGGGTGGAAACACCATATATTTT
D: NA; J: TRBJ1-1; size: NA; V: TRBV7-9; CDR3: CASSLMSGRGSEAFF; DNA: TGTGCCAGCAGCTTAATGTCCGGTCGAGGGAGTGAAGCTTTCTTT
D: TRBD1; J: TRBJ2-3; size: NA; V: TRBV15; CDR3: CATSKDRGQADTQYF; DNA: TGTGCCACCAGCAAGGACAGGGGGCAAGCAGATACGCAGTATTTT
D: NA; J: TRBJ2-7; size: NA; V: TRBV6-1; CDR3: CASSLLTAYEQYF; DNA: TGTGCCAGCAGCCTACTGACAGCCTACGAGCAGTACTTC
D: NA; J: TRBJ2-1; size: NA; V: TRBV5-4; CDR3: CASSLTSWDNEQFF; DNA: TGTGCCAGCAGCCTAACTAGCTGGGACAATGAGCAGTTCTTC
D: TRBD1; J: TRBJ2-3; size: NA; V: TRBV5-6; CDR3: CASSAGTGGTDTQYF; DNA: TGTGCCAGCAGCGCTGGGACAGGGGGGACAGATACGCAGTATTTT
D: NA; J: TRBJ2-7; size: NA; V: TRBV4-3; CDR3: CASSQLGDGSRLYF; DNA: TGCGCCAGCAGCCAACTTGGAGACGGGTCCCGGTTGTACTTC
D: TRBD2; J: TRBJ2-2; size: NA; V: TRBV7-3; CDR3: CASSLTGLALNTGELFF; DNA: TGTGCCAGCAGCTTAACAGGACTAGCGCTGAACACCGGGGAGCTGTTTTTT